One sample yielded the 20 T cell receptor beta chains listed below, sequenced in a study of blood T cell repertoires in COVID-19. TCRdb keeps only in-frame clones here, not all; method: immunoSEQ multiplex PCR. Among about 370,000 clones, approximately 92% were seen once, and the ten largest hold about 1%. The sample comprised PBMCs or T cells enriched from blood (not recorded which). The receptors derive from a man younger than 35 who had recovered from COVID-19.

A note on this clone: At one boundary the junction diverges from the germline segment, which might be a read error. The chain joins TRBV6-1 to TRBJ2-7; D might be TRBD1 (6 bases). The length of the CDR3 is 15 residues. Germline CDR1 is MNHNS and CDR2 is SASEGT. This chain's CDR3 is CASREDRSSSYEQYF. CDR3 nucleotide sequence: TGTGCCAGCAGGGAAGACAGGAGTAGCTCCTACGAGCAGTACTTC.

This rearrangement joins TRBV4-3 to TRBJ1-6; maybe TRBD1 (6 bases). Germline values: CDR1 LGHNA, CDR2 YSLEER. The CDR3 runs to 15 residues. V dropped 1 base and J dropped 5 bases, with 9 bases sitting between them. The CDR3 DNA sequence: TGCGCCAGCAGCCAAGTAGACAGGAATAATTCACCCCTCCACTTT. Translated, it gives CASSQVDRNNSPLHF.

The V call is TRBV7-6, the J call TRBJ1-2; TRBD1 might be the D (5 bases). Germline lookup yields CDR1 SGHVS and CDR2 FNYEAQ. The length of the CDR3 is 15 residues. Trimming took 1 base from V and 4 from J, leaving 13 bases between them. CDR3 loop: CASSLGQGSTYGYTF. In nucleotides, the CDR3 is TGTGCCAGCAGCTTAGGTCAGGGCAGTACCTATGGCTACACCTTC.

The chain is built from TRBV7-9 and TRBJ1-3; TRBD1 agrees at 9 bases. Germline CDR1 reads SEHNR; CDR2 reads FQNEAQ (reference sequence). This CDR3 has 16 residues. V shed 3 bases, J shed 5 bases, and the junction held 8 bases outside the gene matches. The CDR3 protein is CASSFSGQGFRNTIYF. CDR3 bases: TGTGCCAGCAGCTTTTCCGGACAGGGGTTTAGAAACACCATATATTTT.

V usage is TRBV7-2 and J usage is TRBJ2-7, with TRBD2 identical over 7 bases. This CDR3 has 15 residues. In germline, CDR1 is SGHTA, CDR2 FQGNSA. The ends lost 5 bases at V and 3 bases at J; junction bases unmatched: 10. The CDR3 DNA sequence: TGTGCCAGCAGCCCCACTAGCGACCCTTTCTACGAGCAGTACTTC. It encodes CASSPTSDPFYEQYF. Full variable domain (outside the CDR3, taken from reference TRBV7-2 and TRBJ2-7): GAGVSQSPSNKVTEKGKDVELRCDPISGHTALYWYRQSLGQGLEFLIYFQGNSAPDKSGLPSDRFSAERTGGSVSTLTIQRTQQEDSAVYLCASSPTSDPFYEQYFGPGTRLTVT.

This chain connects TRBV20-1 to TRBJ2-7; perhaps TRBD1 as D (6 bases). Germline V gives CDR1 DFQATT, CDR2 SNEGSKA (reference sequence). The CDR3 runs 14 residues. V lost 3 bases and J 6 bases, leaving 18 bases between the germline ends. The CDR3 here is CSASKGVLVSEQYF. CDR3 coding DNA: TGCAGTGCTAGTAAGGGGGTCCTGGTTTCCGAGCAGTACTTC.

The rearrangement joins TRBV29-1 to TRBJ1-2; 9 nucleotides line up with TRBD1. The CDR3 length is 15 residues. Per the germline V gene, CDR1 is SQVTM and CDR2 is ANQGSEA. J gave up 6 bases and V 6 bases, and 14 bases lay outside the gene matches. The CDR3: CSVETLGQGENGYTF. CDR3 coding DNA: TGCAGCGTGGAGACCCTGGGACAGGGAGAAAATGGCTACACCTTC.

This chain connects TRBV6-5 to TRBJ1-1; D perhaps matches TRBD1 (5 bases). Germline V lookup: CDR1 MNHEY, CDR2 SVGAGI. CDR3 length equals 12 residues. Trimming cost V 6 bases and J 5 bases, with 10 bases left between them. CDR3 protein: CASRGEGTEAFF. The DNA for the CDR3 is TGTGCCAGCAGAGGGGAAGGGACTGAAGCTTTCTTT.

This chain uses TRBV11-3 with TRBJ2-5, with TRBD1 identical over 7 bases. Germline V CDR1 and CDR2: SGHNT, YENEEA. The CDR3 is 16 residues long. V dropped 2 bases and J dropped 5; count of bases not matched to a gene: 11. DNA for the CDR3: TGTGCCAGCAGCTTATTGGGACAGCCCCGAAGGGAGACCCAGTACTTC. Encoded protein: CASSLLGQPRRETQYF.

The rearrangement uses TRBV7-4 and TRBJ1-6, with a weak D call TRBD1 (5 bases). With 1 base removed from V and 7 bases from J, the gap between germline ends came to 20 bases. The CDR3 consists of 18 residues. Germline-derived CDR1 and CDR2 are SGHVT and SQSDAQ. CDR3 DNA sequence: TGTGCCAGCAGCTTAGACTTTGGGGGGACCACGTGGAATTCACCCCTCCACTTT. Amino acids: CASSLDFGGTTWNSPLHF.

The V and J genes are TRBV11-2 and TRBJ1-2, with 7 bases that match TRBD1. CDR1 is SGHAT and CDR2 is FQNNGV in the germline V gene. V lost 5 bases to trimming and J lost 6 bases; unmatched junction nucleotides: 6. This CDR3 has 13 amino acids. The CDR3 protein is CASSRPGQHGYTF. The CDR3, as DNA: TGTGCCAGCAGCAGACCGGGACAGCATGGCTACACCTTC.

The chain carries TRBV28 and TRBJ2-3; 7 bases map to TRBD2. The V gene end was trimmed by 3 bases and the J gene end by 5 bases; junction bases not matched to a gene: 14. Germline V gene sequence: CDR1 MDHEN, CDR2 SYDVKM. CDR3 length equals 17 residues. CDR3 in DNA: TGTGCCAGCAGTTTCGCCCTAGGGCGGGAGAAAGGAGATACGCAGTATTTT. This encodes CASSFALGREKGDTQYF.

This chain joins TRBV6-1 and TRBJ2-7; 7 bases agree with TRBD2. Trimming took 7 bases from V and 3 from J; bases not matched to a gene: 3. The germline CDR1 and CDR2 sequences are MNHNS and SASEGT. This CDR3 has 12 residues. Here the CDR3 reads CASTGLGYEQYF. CDR3 bases: TGTGCCAGCACCGGACTAGGCTACGAGCAGTACTTC.

This chain joins TRBV4-3 and TRBJ2-2; D remains unclear. Trimming cost V 3 bases and J 3 bases, with 17 bases left between them. CDR1 and CDR2 (germline): LGHNA, YSLEER. This CDR3 has 17 residues. The DNA for the CDR3 is TGCGCCAGCAGCCAGGCTCACCCCGCAACACACACCGGGGAGCTGTTTTTT. Translation: CASSQAHPATHTGELFF.

In regard to this clone: The same CDR3 also results from other DNA sequences found in this sample. The J gene is TRBJ2-5, the V gene TRBV3-1 (or the pseudogene TRBV3-2); the D is unclear. The germline V gene encodes CDR1 LGHDT and CDR2 YNNKEL (reference sequence). This CDR3 region has 12 residues. Trimming removed 1 base at V and 5 bases at J, with 5 bases between. CDR3 nucleotide sequence: TGTGCCAGCAGCCAAGTACGGGAGACCCAGTACTTC. This translates into CASSQVRETQYF.

The V and J genes are TRBV6-1 and TRBJ1-5, with D hard to call. Deletions cut 3 bases from V and 3 bases from J, with 12 bases between. Germline V gives CDR1 MNHNS, CDR2 SASEGT. The CDR3 contains 15 residues. CDR3 amino acids: CASSDPVGYNQPQHF. Written as DNA, the CDR3 is TGTGCCAGCAGTGATCCGGTCGGGTACAATCAGCCCCAGCATTTT.

CDR3 loop: CASSGGYHTQGAKETQYF. The CDR3 DNA is TGTGCCAGCAGTGGGGGATACCATACGCAGGGGGCCAAGGAGACCCAGTACTTC. V is TRBV6-1 and J is TRBJ2-5, with TRBD1 identical over 8 bases. This CDR3 is built from 18 residues. The germline V gene encodes CDR1 MNHNS and CDR2 SASEGT. The V and J ends lost 4 bases and 5 bases, in that order; junction bases with no gene match: 18.

The J gene is TRBJ2-2, the V gene TRBV19, with a possible D match to TRBD1 (5 bases). CDR1 is LNHDA, CDR2 SQIVND, per germline (reference sequence). V was shortened by 0 bases and J by 3 bases, with 11 bases between the two germline ends. The CDR3 length is 16 residues. The CDR3 here is CASSIDGDSYTGELFF. The CDR3 coding sequence is TGTGCCAGTAGTATAGATGGAGACAGCTACACCGGGGAGCTGTTTTTT.

The V and J genes are TRBV7-6 and TRBJ1-2, with D possibly matching TRBD1 (6 bases). V shed 4 bases and J shed 2 bases, with 8 bases lying between them. This CDR3 is built from 13 residues. Germline CDR1 is SGHVS and CDR2 is FNYEAQ. This chain's CDR3 is CASSSTGNYGYTF. For the CDR3, the DNA is TGTGCCAGCAGCTCAACAGGGAACTATGGCTACACCTTC.

The chain carries TRBV19 and TRBJ2-7; possible D gene TRBD2, 7 bases. With 5 bases removed from V and 4 bases from J, the gap between germline ends came to 15 bases. This CDR3 spans 14 amino acids. Germline V gene data show CDR1 as LNHDA and CDR2 as SQIVND (reference sequence). Here the CDR3 reads CASSPRGDNYEQYF. CDR3 DNA sequence: TGTGCCAGTAGTCCACGGGGGGACAATTACGAGCAGTACTTC. Full variable domain (outside the CDR3, taken from reference TRBV19 and TRBJ2-7): DGGITQSPKYLFRKEGQNVTLSCEQNLNHDAMYWYRQDPGQGLRLIYYSQIVNDFQKGDIAEGYSVSREKKESFPLTVTSAQKNPTAFYLCASSPRGDNYEQYFGPGTRLTVT.